The 24 T cell receptor beta chains below were found in one sample sequenced in a study of blood T cell repertoires in COVID-19. Sequenced by immunoSEQ multiplex PCR; TCRdb stores in-frame clones only, minus some. This sample has 60,000 to 70,000 clones, with 65% to 90% found just once. Material: peripheral blood. The receptor set was obtained from a man aged 45-65 years with acute or convalescent COVID-19.

The rearrangement joins TRBV4-1 to TRBJ1-1, with unresolved D. Germline values: CDR1 MGHRA, CDR2 YSYEKL. The CDR3 sequence is 14 residues long. V shed 1 base and J shed 0 bases, with 6 bases lying between them. CDR3 sequence reads: CASSQVQLNTEAFF. CDR3 nucleotides: TGCGCCAGCAGCCAAGTCCAGTTGAACACTGAAGCTTTCTTT.

This clone appeared a few times. This rearrangement joins TRBV4-1 to TRBJ2-1; TRBD2 matches 10 bases. The germline V gene encodes CDR1 MGHRA and CDR2 YSYEKL. This CDR3 region has 17 residues. The junction had 7 bases not matched to a gene; V was cut back by 3 bases and J by 2 bases. The DNA of the CDR3 is TGCGCCAGCAGCCACGCCCAACTAGCGGGGCCCTACAATGAGCAGTTCTTC. Translating gives CASSHAQLAGPYNEQFF.

This clone was detected a few times. The V gene is TRBV3-1 (or the pseudogene TRBV3-2), the J gene TRBJ2-5; 9 nucleotides line up with TRBD2. Germline CDR1 is LGHDT and CDR2 is YNNKEL (reference sequence). The V segment lost 1 base and the J segment 5 bases; nucleotides outside the gene matches: 8. This CDR3 is 16 amino acids long. The DNA of the CDR3 is TGTGCCAGCAGCCAAGTGGCGGGGGGGCTGACGGAGACCCAGTACTTC. Translating gives CASSQVAGGLTETQYF.

The V and J genes are TRBV7-6 and TRBJ2-1, with a weak D call TRBD1 (5 bases). The V and J ends lost 0 bases and 6 bases respectively, with 12 bases between them. Germline V CDR1 and CDR2: SGHVS, FNYEAQ. The CDR3 totals 15 residues. The CDR3 sequence: CASSLAFRESNEQFF. CDR3 bases: TGTGCCAGCAGCTTAGCCTTCAGGGAAAGCAATGAGCAGTTCTTC.

With respect to this clone: At one end, the junction sequence differs from germline, possibly due to a read error. This rearrangement joins TRBV7-3 to TRBJ2-2, with D possibly matching TRBD2 (5 bases). The CDR3 loop spans 15 amino acids. Germline lookup yields CDR1 SGHTA and CDR2 FQGTGA. The CDR3 loop is CASSPLASNTGELFF. The DNA for the CDR3 is TGTGCCAGCAGCCCCCTAGCTTCGAATACCGGGGAGCTGTTTTTT.

The chain couples TRBV5-4 to TRBJ2-2; 7 positions agree with TRBD1. The CDR3 has 16 residues. J gave up 4 bases and V 3 bases, and 9 bases lay outside the gene matches. Germline CDR1 is SGHNT and CDR2 is YYREEE (reference sequence). In DNA form, the CDR3 reads TGTGCCAGCAGCTCGGGACAGACCCGAAGCACCGGGGAGCTGTTTTTT. Translated: CASSSGQTRSTGELFF.

The chain recombines TRBV6-5 with TRBJ1-3; 7 bases agree with TRBD1. The V segment lost 7 bases and the J segment 2 bases; nucleotides outside the gene matches: 8. The germline CDR1 and CDR2 sequences are MNHEY and SVGAGI. The CDR3 is 15 residues long. The CDR3 here is CASIVNRGPGNTIYF. In nucleotides, the CDR3 is TGTGCCAGCATCGTCAACAGGGGACCTGGAAACACCATATATTTT.

The V gene is TRBV2, the J gene TRBJ2-3, with TRBD1 as a possible D gene (6 bases). The CDR3 extends over 17 amino acids. Germline V gene data show CDR1 as SNHLY and CDR2 as FYNNEI. V shed 6 bases and J shed 0 bases, with 19 bases lying between them. CDR3 loop: CASRDLAGTKSTDTQYF. For the CDR3, the DNA is TGTGCCAGCAGGGACCTCGCCGGGACAAAGAGCACAGATACGCAGTATTTT.

In this sample, this clone turned up once. The V gene is TRBV2, the J gene TRBJ2-7; no firm D call. The germline V gene encodes CDR1 SNHLY and CDR2 FYNNEI. The V end was cut by 3 bases, the J end by 2 bases, with 11 bases between. This CDR3 contains 14 residues. As DNA, the CDR3 is TGTGCCAGCAGTGACTGGTATAGTACCTACGAGCAGTACGTC. Translated, it gives CASSDWYSTYEQYV.

This clone came up once. V and J are TRBV28 and TRBJ2-7; unclear D gene. The CDR3 loop spans 12 amino acids. The germline CDR1 and CDR2 sequences are MDHEN and SYDVKM. V was shortened by 4 bases and J by 1 base, with 5 bases between the two germline ends. CDR3 protein: CASSSQSYEQYF. CDR3 coding DNA: TGTGCCAGCAGTTCTCAGTCCTACGAGCAGTACTTC.

The chain is built from TRBV6-1 and TRBJ2-7; D might be TRBD2 (5 bases). The V and J ends lost 3 bases and 3 bases respectively, with 9 bases between them. There are 13 residues in the CDR3. CDR1 and CDR2 from the germline V gene are MNHNS and SASEGT. The CDR3 reads CASSERAGYEQYV. In DNA form, the CDR3 reads TGTGCCAGCAGTGAGCGGGCGGGCTACGAGCAGTACGTC.

J is TRBJ1-1 and V is TRBV13; 7 nucleotides align to TRBD1. Germline V lookup: CDR1 PRHDT, CDR2 FYEKMQ (reference sequence). This CDR3 spans 16 amino acids. The J segment lost 0 bases and the V segment lost 3 bases, leaving 7 bases of the junction unmatched. The CDR3, as DNA: TGTGCCAGCAGCTTCTGGCAGGGGGGAATGAACACTGAAGCTTTCTTT. Its translation: CASSFWQGGMNTEAFF.

The V and J genes are TRBV5-4 and TRBJ2-2; 7 bases are shared with TRBD1. Germline V CDR1 and CDR2: SGHNT, YYREEE (reference sequence). The CDR3 contains 15 residues. With V trimmed by 4 bases and J by 0 bases, 3 bases remained unmatched. CDR3 amino acids: CASSQGGANTGELFF. DNA of the CDR3: TGTGCCAGCAGCCAAGGGGGCGCGAACACCGGGGAGCTGTTTTTT.

V usage is TRBV6-5 and J usage is TRBJ2-3; 8 nucleotides align to TRBD1. The germline V gene encodes CDR1 MNHEY and CDR2 SVGAGI. Unmatched junction bases numbered 4, after V lost 6 bases and J lost 5 bases. This CDR3 has 13 amino acids. CDR3 in amino acids: CASRETGEDTQYF. In DNA form, the CDR3 reads TGTGCCAGCAGAGAGACAGGGGAAGATACGCAGTATTTT.

This clone was detected only once. This chain joins TRBV5-5 and TRBJ1-5; no firm D call. The CDR3 runs to 16 residues. Germline-derived CDR1 and CDR2 are SGHKS and YYEKEE (reference sequence). Trimming left V 5 bases short and J 4 bases short, with 19 bases between. Written as DNA, the CDR3 is TGTGCCAGCAGTCGTCAAGCGGGCGCAGAGAATCAGCCCCAGCATTTT. Amino acid sequence: CASSRQAGAENQPQHF.

This clone appeared once. The CDR3: CASSLTPAGGANTGELFF. In DNA form, the CDR3 reads TGTGCCAGCAGCTTAACCCCAGCGGGGGGGGCGAACACCGGGGAGCTGTTTTTT. The genes are TRBV7-3 and TRBJ2-2; 10 nucleotides agree with TRBD2. V dropped 0 bases and J dropped 0; count of bases not matched to a gene: 4. This CDR3 is 18 amino acids long. In germline, CDR1 is SGHTA, CDR2 FQGTGA.

This clone occurred a few times. The genes are TRBV12-3 or TRBV12-4 and TRBJ1-5; D not certain. CDR3 length equals 13 residues. The V end was cut by 6 bases, the J end by 1 base, with 7 bases between. As DNA, the CDR3 is TGTGCCAGCAGGTTGTCGAGCAATCAGCCCCAGCATTTT. Protein: CASRLSSNQPQHF.

The chain combines TRBV24-1 with TRBJ2-7; 7 bases align to TRBD1. CDR1 and CDR2 (germline): KGHDR, SFDVKD. Trimming took 9 bases from V and 3 from J; bases not matched to a gene: 7. There are 13 residues in the CDR3. CDR3 sequence reads: CATSGTANYEQYF. The CDR3 nucleotides read TGTGCCACCTCCGGGACAGCAAACTACGAGCAGTACTTC.

This chain uses TRBV19 with TRBJ1-2; no definite D call. Germline assignment: CDR1 LNHDA and CDR2 SQIVND (reference sequence). V dropped 1 base and J dropped 5 bases, with 14 bases sitting between them. This CDR3 has 15 amino acids. CDR3 loop: CASSIGQVHQYGYTF. Here the CDR3 DNA reads TGTGCCAGTAGTATAGGCCAGGTCCATCAGTATGGCTACACCTTC.

The chain uses TRBV6-5 and TRBJ2-1, with D possibly TRBD2 on 5 matching bases. Germline V gene lookup returns CDR1 MNHEY and CDR2 SVGAGI. The CDR3 spans 13 residues. V lost 8 bases, J lost 9 bases, and 17 bases lay in between. The CDR3 nucleotides are TGTGCCAGCCAAAGGACGGGGTTGGGTGAGCAGTTCTTC. As protein: CASQRTGLGEQFF.

This chain links TRBV18 with TRBJ1-1; 10 bases map to TRBD1. This CDR3 spans 15 amino acids. V shed 4 bases and J 2 bases; nucleotides not matched to a gene: 4. Germline lookup yields CDR1 KGHSH and CDR2 LQKENI. CDR3 protein: CASSLGTGDNTEAFF. The CDR3 coding sequence is TGTGCCAGCTCACTCGGGACAGGGGACAACACTGAAGCTTTCTTT.

The rearrangement uses TRBV28 and TRBJ1-2; 9 bases map to TRBD1. The germline V gene has CDR1 MDHEN and CDR2 SYDVKM. This CDR3 spans 15 amino acids. Trimming at V came to 6 bases and at J to 6 bases, leaving 11 bases not matched to a gene. CDR3 sequence (DNA): TGTGCCAGCAGGGTACCCGGGACAGGGTCTCATGGCTACACCTTC. This codes for CASRVPGTGSHGYTF.

This clone has only one observation. The V call is TRBV29-1, the J call TRBJ1-1; D is ambiguous. Trimming took off 0 bases at V and 4 bases at J, with 15 bases between the two ends. Per the germline V gene, CDR1 is SQVTM and CDR2 is ANQGSEA. There are 15 residues in the CDR3. The chain's CDR3 is CSVEEPITAGTEAFF. The CDR3 DNA reads TGCAGCGTTGAAGAGCCCATCACGGCGGGCACTGAAGCTTTCTTT.

The V call is TRBV28, the J call TRBJ2-5; 13 bases agree with TRBD2. Unmatched junction bases numbered 1, after V lost 3 bases and J lost 3 bases. Germline lookup yields CDR1 MDHEN and CDR2 SYDVKM. This CDR3 is built from 15 residues. The chain's CDR3 is CASSFGTSGEETQYF. The CDR3 region has the DNA TGTGCCAGCAGTTTTGGGACTAGCGGGGAAGAGACCCAGTACTTC.